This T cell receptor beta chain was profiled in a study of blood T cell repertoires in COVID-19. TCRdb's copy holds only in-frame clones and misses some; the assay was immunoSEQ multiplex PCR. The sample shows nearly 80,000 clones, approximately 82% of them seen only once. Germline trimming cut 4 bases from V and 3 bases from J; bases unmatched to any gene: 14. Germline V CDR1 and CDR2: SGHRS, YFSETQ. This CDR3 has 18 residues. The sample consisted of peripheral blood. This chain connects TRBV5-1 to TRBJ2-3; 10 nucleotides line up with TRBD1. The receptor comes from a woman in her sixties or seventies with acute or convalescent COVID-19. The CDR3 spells CASSPGTGDHWITDTQYF. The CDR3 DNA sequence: TGCGCCAGCAGCCCGGGGACAGGGGATCACTGGATTACAGATACGCAGTATTTT.